Following are 25 T cell receptor beta chains from one sample sequenced in a study of Tregs in tolerant kidney transplant recipients. Antigens of these TCRs are unknown. Clones were sequenced by immunoSEQ multiplex PCR, and TCRdb holds only the in-frame ones, with some missing. The repertoire holds 15,000 to 18,000 clones, with about 53% as singletons. After 6 days with irradiated graft donor PBMCs, CFSE-labeled recipient PBMCs were FACS-sorted. The sample was CD4+ T cells from blood cultured with allogeneic cells, taken before the transplant. The receptors shown here come from a human patient who received a combined kidney and bone marrow transplant.

V usage is TRBV19 and J usage is TRBJ1-5; D possibly corresponds to TRBD1 (5 bases). The CDR3 extends over 12 amino acids. CDR1 and CDR2 from the germline V gene are LNHDA and SQIVND (reference sequence). CDR3 sequence reads: CASGGDGQPQHF. The CDR3 DNA reads TGTGCAAGTGGGGGGGATGGGCAGCCCCAGCATTTT.

This clone was counted only a few times. V gene TRBV20-1 combines with J gene TRBJ1-2; D is ambiguous. The CDR3 covers 10 residues. The germline gives CDR1 DFQATT, CDR2 SNEGSKA (reference sequence). V gave up 3 bases and J gave up 7 bases, with 6 bases separating them. The CDR3 region is CSASISGYTF. CDR3 in DNA: TGCAGTGCTAGTATCAGTGGCTACACCTTC.

This chain uses TRBV9 with TRBJ1-6, with D possibly TRBD1 on 5 matching bases. Germline V gives CDR1 SGDLS, CDR2 YYNGEE. Trimming cost V 0 bases and J 2 bases, with 6 bases left between them. The CDR3 runs 15 residues. Here the CDR3 reads CASSVGGAYNSPLHF. The CDR3 DNA is TGTGCCAGCAGCGTAGGGGGGGCCTATAATTCACCCCTCCACTTT.

This CDR3 reads CASMSGTSGNHEQFF. CDR3 DNA sequence: TGCGCCAGCATGTCGGGGACTAGCGGGAATCATGAGCAGTTCTTC. The rearrangement joins TRBV4-3 to TRBJ2-1; 13 bases match TRBD2. The CDR3 spans 15 residues. Germline V CDR1 and CDR2: LGHNA, YSLEER. Trimming took 7 bases from V and 8 from J; bases not matched to a gene: 8.

This sequence joins TRBV9 and TRBJ2-5; 10 bases match TRBD2. This CDR3 has 16 residues. The germline CDR1 and CDR2 sequences are SGDLS and YYNGEE. The trim removed 0 bases at V and 6 bases at J, leaving 8 bases unmatched. The CDR3 DNA reads as TGTGCCAGCAGCGTAGGAGTTAGCGGGGGGATGAAGACCCAGTACTTC. It translates to CASSVGVSGGMKTQYF.

This chain connects TRBV6-5 to TRBJ2-7; no definite D call. V was shortened by 4 bases and J by 4 bases, with 11 bases between the two germline ends. From germline, CDR1 is MNHEY and CDR2 SVGAGI. The CDR3 covers 13 residues. CDR3 residues: CASSSTLSYEQYF. CDR3 in DNA: TGTGCCAGCAGTTCTACCCTCTCATACGAGCAGTACTTC.

A note on this clone: This same CDR3 is encoded by further DNA sequences in the sample. The chain employs TRBV6-1 and TRBJ1-6, with 7 bases aligning to TRBD1. The germline gives CDR1 MNHNS, CDR2 SASEGT. This CDR3 has 15 amino acids. The ends lost 6 bases at V and 6 bases at J; junction bases unmatched: 8. The CDR3 DNA is TGTGCCAGCAGCCCAATCCGACAGGGTAATTCACCCCTCCACTTT. It translates to CASSPIRQGNSPLHF.

This clone has a single count. The chain employs TRBV15 and TRBJ2-5, with D perhaps TRBD2 (5 bases). This CDR3 is 15 amino acids long. The germline gives CDR1 LNHNV, CDR2 YYDKDF (reference sequence). With 0 bases removed from V and 5 bases from J, the gap between germline ends came to 13 bases. CDR3 sequence reads: CATSRDTTRRETQYF. CDR3 sequence (DNA): TGTGCCACCAGCAGAGATACGACCCGGAGGGAGACCCAGTACTTC. Drawing the rest from reference TRBV15 and TRBJ2-5, the complete variable domain is DAMVIQNPRYQVTQFGKPVTLSCSQTLNHNVMYWYQQKSSQAPKLLFHYYDKDFNNEADTPDNFQSRRPNTSFCFLDIRSPGLGDTAMYLCATSRDTTRRETQYFGPGTRLLVL.

This chain links TRBV5-1 with TRBJ1-5; D gene uncertain. The germline CDR1 and CDR2 sequences are SGHRS and YFSETQ. This CDR3 spans 14 amino acids. Trimming shortened V by 4 bases and J by 0 bases, and 8 bases separated the two germline ends. The CDR3 region is CASSVDGSNQPQHF. The CDR3 nucleotides are TGCGCCAGCAGCGTGGACGGTAGCAATCAGCCCCAGCATTTT.

This clone has at least ten counts. The chain recombines TRBV6-1 with TRBJ1-4; the D gene is possibly TRBD1 (5 bases). Germline CDR1 reads MNHNS; CDR2 reads SASEGT. Trimming stripped 6 bases from V and 8 bases from J, with 16 bases between. CDR3 size: 14 residues. The chain's CDR3 is CASRSGERREKLFF. The CDR3, as DNA: TGTGCCAGCAGATCGGGGGAAAGGAGGGAAAAACTGTTTTTT.

This clone has only a few counts. The chain employs TRBV7-2 and TRBJ1-5, with D perhaps matching TRBD1 (5 bases). Germline V gives CDR1 SGHTA, CDR2 FQGNSA. The CDR3 consists of 16 residues. Trimming removed 2 bases at V and 0 bases at J, with 11 bases between. Here the CDR3 reads CASSLYGGSSNQPQHF. CDR3 in DNA: TGTGCCAGCAGCTTATACGGGGGGAGTAGCAATCAGCCCCAGCATTTT.

The DNA of the CDR3 is TGTGCCAGTAGCACCGGGACAGTCTATCAGCCCCAGCATTTT. Amino acids: CASSTGTVYQPQHF. The V gene is TRBV19, the J gene TRBJ1-5; 7 positions match TRBD1. Germline V gives CDR1 LNHDA, CDR2 SQIVND (reference sequence). The trim removed 6 bases at V and 5 bases at J, leaving 7 bases unmatched. The CDR3 runs 14 residues. The full variable domain, with the rest looked up from reference TRBV19 and TRBJ1-5, is DGGITQSPKYLFRKEGQNVTLSCEQNLNHDAMYWYRQDPGQGLRLIYYSQIVNDFQKGDIAEGYSVSREKKESFPLTVTSAQKNPTAFYLCASSTGTVYQPQHFGDGTRLSIL.

The table lists this clone with a count of one. V usage is TRBV4-3 and J usage is TRBJ2-5, with TRBD2 identical over 12 bases. The V segment lost 2 bases and the J segment 2 bases; nucleotides outside the gene matches: 21. This CDR3 spans 22 amino acids. Germline values: CDR1 LGHNA, CDR2 YSLEER. As DNA, the CDR3 is TGCGCCAGCAGCCAATGGTGGGCCGCCGAAGAAAAACTAGCGGGGGGACAAGAGACCCAGTACTTC. Translating gives CASSQWWAAEEKLAGGQETQYF.

The chain links TRBV5-8 to TRBJ1-5; no firm D call. The V end lost 4 bases, the J end lost 3 bases, and 11 bases lay between the germline ends. The germline gives CDR1 SGHTS, CDR2 YDEGEE. This CDR3 has 14 residues. CDR3 sequence reads: CASSEGLVNQPQHF. DNA for the CDR3: TGTGCCAGCAGCGAGGGTTTGGTCAATCAGCCCCAGCATTTT.

In this sample, this clone turned up a few times. The chain carries TRBV7-9 and TRBJ2-5; the D is unclear. The CDR3 totals 15 residues. Germline V gene sequence: CDR1 SEHNR, CDR2 FQNEAQ (reference sequence). The V and J ends lost 1 base and 2 bases respectively, with 11 bases between them. CDR3 sequence reads: CASSLGGYLQETQYF. CDR3 sequence (DNA): TGTGCCAGCAGCTTAGGCGGCTACTTACAAGAGACCCAGTACTTC.

This clone was picked up a small number of times. The rearrangement links TRBV5-1 to TRBJ1-6; 7 positions match TRBD1. With V trimmed by 6 bases and J by 5 bases, 17 bases remained unmatched. The length of the CDR3 is 18 residues. Looked up from germline, CDR1 is SGHRS and CDR2 is YFSETQ. CDR3 in amino acids: CASTRDSRTPFHNSPLHF. CDR3 coding DNA: TGCGCCAGCACGCGGGACAGCCGGACCCCCTTTCATAATTCACCCCTCCACTTT.

The chain uses TRBV27 and TRBJ1-2; D perhaps matches TRBD1 (6 bases). The CDR3 sequence is 13 residues long. Germline V CDR1 and CDR2: MNHEY, SMNVEV (reference sequence). Trimming removed 6 bases at V and 6 bases at J, with 14 bases between. CDR3: CASRQGNLHGYTF. In nucleotides, the CDR3 is TGTGCCAGCAGGCAGGGGAATTTGCATGGCTACACCTTC.

The chain has TRBV27 and TRBJ1-2, with TRBD1 identical over 7 bases. The V segment lost 4 bases and the J segment 2 bases; nucleotides outside the gene matches: 4. The CDR3 is 14 amino acids. Germline CDR1 reads MNHEY; CDR2 reads SMNVEV (reference sequence). The CDR3 sequence: CASSSPTGNYGYTF. For the CDR3, the DNA is TGTGCCAGCAGTTCCCCGACAGGGAACTATGGCTACACCTTC.

To note about this clone: At one boundary the junction diverges from the germline segment, which might be a read error. The V and J genes are TRBV5-4 and TRBJ2-7; TRBD2 is a possible D gene (6 bases). The CDR3 has 15 residues. Germline CDR1 and CDR2: SGHNT and YYREEE (reference sequence). The CDR3 spells CASSPGTQGWYEQYF. The CDR3 region has the DNA TGCGCCAGCAGCCCCGGGACTCAGGGTTGGTACGAGCAGTACTTC.

The sample holds a few counts of this clone. The chain carries TRBV13 and TRBJ2-7; D call uncertain. Germline assignment: CDR1 PRHDT and CDR2 FYEKMQ (reference sequence). The CDR3 extends over 12 amino acids. The germline V and J ends were trimmed by 6 bases and 4 bases, with 10 bases remaining between them. The CDR3 sequence is CASSPLSYEQYF. For the CDR3, the DNA is TGTGCCAGCAGTCCCCTGAGTTACGAGCAGTACTTC.

In this sample, this clone turned up a few times. The chain is built from TRBV6-6 and TRBJ2-1; TRBD1 might be the D (6 bases). Trimming took off 2 bases at V and 9 bases at J, with 11 bases between the two ends. Per germline, CDR1 MNHNY and CDR2 SVGAGI (reference sequence). The CDR3 consists of 13 residues. CDR3 nucleotides: TGTGCCAGCAGTTACAACAGGGCGGGTGAGCAGTTCTTC. Translated: CASSYNRAGEQFF.

This clone was seen more than once but under ten times. V and J are TRBV4-3 and TRBJ2-3; 10 nucleotides align to TRBD2. Germline loops: CDR1 LGHNA, CDR2 YSLEER. V lost 0 bases, J lost 4 bases, and 10 bases stayed unmatched. The CDR3 runs to 18 residues. CDR3 sequence: CASSQDSSGGWVADTQYF. For the CDR3, the DNA is TGCGCCAGCAGCCAAGATTCTAGCGGGGGTTGGGTGGCAGATACGCAGTATTTT.

The chain has TRBV9 and TRBJ2-2, with 7 nucleotides matching TRBD2. The CDR3 contains 17 residues. Germline V lookup: CDR1 SGDLS, CDR2 YYNGEE. V shed 0 bases, J shed 6 bases, and the junction held 11 bases outside the gene matches. The CDR3 loop is CASSVAPGEGRAGELFF. Written as DNA, the CDR3 is TGTGCCAGCAGCGTAGCCCCCGGGGAGGGAAGAGCCGGGGAGCTGTTTTTT.

The J gene is TRBJ1-5, the V gene TRBV30; 7 positions agree with TRBD1. The CDR3 spans 13 residues. Germline assignment: CDR1 GTSNPN and CDR2 SVGIG (reference sequence). J gave up 7 bases and V 2 bases, and 5 bases lay outside the gene matches. The CDR3: CAWSRGQYQPQHF. Here the CDR3 DNA reads TGTGCCTGGAGTCGGGGACAGTACCAGCCCCAGCATTTT.

V gene TRBV7-6 combines with J gene TRBJ2-1; 9 bases are a match to TRBD1. The germline V gene has CDR1 SGHVS and CDR2 FNYEAQ. The CDR3 loop spans 15 amino acids. V shed 7 bases, J shed 7 bases, and the junction held 11 bases outside the gene matches. This CDR3 is CASTLSGTGPNEQFF. The DNA of the CDR3 is TGTGCCAGCACGCTCTCCGGGACAGGGCCTAATGAGCAGTTCTTC.